These 5 T cell receptor beta chains originate from one sample sequenced in a study of Graves' ophthalmopathy and Graves' hyperthyroidism. The authors amplified TCR beta CDR3 regions, and they did so from RNA transcripts for repertoire sequencing. The library came from an HTBI-primed first-round RT-PCR and a second-round multiplex PCR. In TCRdb, the multiplex PCR reads were re-called with MiXCR into one record per CDR3 protein. The sample lists some 360,000 distinct CDR3 sequences, about a sixth seen once, with roughly 2.6% in the top ten. The source material was peripheral blood. The receptors originated from an adult woman with stable Graves' hyperthyroidism.

This clonotype occurred many times. V usage is TRBV20-1 and J usage is TRBJ2-2; tentatively, D is TRBD2 (6 bases). CDR3 size: 13 residues. Germline V lookup: CDR1 DFQATT, CDR2 SNEGSKA (reference sequence). V was shortened by 3 bases and J by 6 bases, with 11 bases between the two germline ends. CDR3 loop: CSARASVPGELFF. The DNA for the CDR3 is TGCAGTGCTAGGGCTAGCGTTCCCGGGGAGCTGTTTTTT.

This clonotype was recorded at least ten times. The chain is built from TRBV28 and TRBJ2-5; D may be TRBD1 (6 bases). The CDR3 has 12 residues. V lost 7 bases and J lost 2, with 8 bases in between. The germline CDR1 and CDR2 sequences are MDHEN and SYDVKM. The CDR3 coding sequence is TGTGCCAGCATGGACAGTCAAGAGACCCAGTACTTC. This encodes CASMDSQETQYF.

This clonotype occurred many times. V usage is TRBV6-5 and J usage is TRBJ2-5, with D maybe TRBD1 (5 bases). V dropped 6 bases and J dropped 1 base, with 12 bases sitting between them. The CDR3 contains 14 residues. CDR1 is MNHEY, CDR2 SVGAGI, per germline. DNA for the CDR3: TGTGCCAGCAGGCTGGGGCGGCCCCAAGAGACCCAGTACTTC. It translates to CASRLGRPQETQYF.

At least ten counts were recorded for this clonotype. Just one base apart from a much larger clone, this may be a read error. The chain joins TRBV7-2 to TRBJ2-5, with 9 nucleotides matching TRBD1. The germline gives CDR1 SGHTA, CDR2 FQGNSA. CDR3 length equals 16 residues. CDR3 loop: CASSGSGTGFEETKYF. The CDR3 DNA follows: TGTGCCAGCAGCGGATCCGGGACAGGGTTTGAAGAGACCAAGTACTTC.

This clonotype was recorded many times. The V call is TRBV6-5, the J call TRBJ1-2; 7 bases agree with TRBD1. CDR1 and CDR2 (germline): MNHEY, SVGAGI. V lost 7 bases and J lost 4; bases outside the gene matches: 6. The CDR3 consists of 13 residues. The CDR3 DNA is TGTGCCAGCACCCCTGGGACAGTCTATGGCTACACCTTC. As protein: CASTPGTVYGYTF.